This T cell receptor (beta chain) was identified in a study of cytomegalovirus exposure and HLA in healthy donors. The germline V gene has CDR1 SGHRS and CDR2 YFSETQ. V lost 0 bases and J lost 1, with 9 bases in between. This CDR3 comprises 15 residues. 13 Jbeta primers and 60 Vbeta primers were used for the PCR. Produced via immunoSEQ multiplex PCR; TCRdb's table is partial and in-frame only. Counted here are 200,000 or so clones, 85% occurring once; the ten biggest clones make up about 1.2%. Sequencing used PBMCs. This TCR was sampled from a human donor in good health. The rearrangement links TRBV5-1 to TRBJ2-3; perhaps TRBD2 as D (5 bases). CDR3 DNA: TGCGCCAGCAGCTTGGTCCTGCGGGGCACAGATACGCAGTATTTT. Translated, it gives CASSLVLRGTDTQYF.